The entry below gives a single TCR beta chain sequence along with its context. One junction end does not reproduce the germline sequence, and a read error may be involved. CDR3 size: 12 residues. Looked up from germline, CDR1 is SQVTM and CDR2 is ANQGSEA. Profiling relied on immunoSEQ multiplex PCR, and the TCRdb table lists in-frame clones only, not all of them. Counted here are over 150,000 clones, roughly 87% occurring once; the ten biggest clones make up 1.5% to 2%. The source of the sample is a study of blood T cell repertoires in COVID-19. This TCR derives from a man in his late teens or twenties who had recovered from COVID-19. This rearrangement joins TRBV29-1 to TRBJ2-7; D perhaps matches TRBD1 (5 bases). The sample comprised peripheral blood. The CDR3 here is CNVDQGTYEQYF. The DNA for the CDR3 is TGCAACGTTGACCAGGGAACCTACGAGCAGTACTTC.